The rows below give T cell receptor beta chains drawn from one sample of a study of blood T cells in healthy people across ages. TCRdb reprocessed the 5' RACE reads with MiXCR, giving one entry per CDR3 protein. The table lists 750,000 to 950,000 distinct CDR3 sequences, roughly 24% of them singletons. The data also belong to a second study, concerning T cells of mothers and their children.

Input material: blood. The source of these receptors is a boy between 10 and 17 years old in good health. Both conserved end residues are part of each CDR3. D genes are given only for firm matches. Clone sizes are given selectively: once, few, many, or a class where the clone is expanded.

>-|TRBJ2-1|TRBV21-1|-
TGTGCCAGCAGCAAACTTACCGGGGGGGTGGTCTACAATGAGCAGTTCTTC
CASSKLTGGVVYNEQFF
>-|TRBJ1-1|TRBV12-3/TRBV12-4|-
TGTGCCAGCAGTCAGGGGTGGCTCACTGAAGCTTTCTTT
CASSQGWLTEAFF
>-|TRBJ2-2|TRBV5-4|TRBD2
TGTGCCAGCAGCTCGGGACTAGCGGATAGGACCGGGGAGCTGTTTTTT
CASSSGLADRTGELFF
>-|TRBJ1-2|TRBV29-1|-
TGCAGCGTTGAAGACGGGAGGGGGACGCCCCTTTATGGCTACACCTTC
CSVEDGRGTPLYGYTF
>-|TRBJ1-4|TRBV20-1|-
TGCAGTGCGGGAGCCTCCTCTGAAAAACTGTTTTTT
CSAGASSEKLFF
>-|TRBJ1-5|TRBV28|-
TGTGCCAGCAGTTTCCAAGGAAGTCGGGGACCCCAGCATTTT
CASSFQGSRGPQHF
>-|TRBJ1-3|TRBV20-1|-
TGCAGTGCTAGAGATGAGTCGAGGATAACTCAAGAAAACACCATATATTTT
CSARDESRITQENTIYF
>few|TRBJ2-5|TRBV21-1|-
TGTGCCAGCAGCAAAGTCCCTAGCGGGGGCCGGGAGACCCAGTACTTC
CASSKVPSGGRETQYF
>many|TRBJ2-7|TRBV7-6|TRBD1
TGTGCCAGCAGCCCAAGGACAGGTTACTACGAGCAGTACTTC
CASSPRTGYYEQYF
>-|TRBJ1-5|TRBV5-1|-
TGCGCCAGCAGCTTGGATGGGGGACGGAGTCAGCCCCCGCATTTT
CASSLDGGRSQPPHF
>few|TRBJ1-4|TRBV5-1|-
TGCGCCAGCAGCTCGGGGCTTGCAACTAATGAAAAACTGTTTTTT
CASSSGLATNEKLFF
>-|TRBJ2-5|TRBV13|TRBD1
TGTGCCAGCAGCTTAGCCTGGACAGGGGAGTACCAAGAGACCCAGTACTTC
CASSLAWTGEYQETQYF
>-|TRBJ1-1|TRBV18|-
TGTGCCAGCTCACCAAGGCAGGGGTGGAACACTGAAGCTTTCTTT
CASSPRQGWNTEAFF
>few|TRBJ2-5|TRBV12-3/TRBV12-4|-
TGTGCCAGCAGTCCCGCCCTGTTATACGGGCCCGGGGAGACCCAGTACTTC
CASSPALLYGPGETQYF
>-|TRBJ1-4|TRBV9|-
TGTGCCAGCAGCGTAGACGGGGGGACTAATGAAAAACTGTTTTTT
CASSVDGGTNEKLFF
>-|TRBJ1-2|TRBV6-2/TRBV6-3|-
TGTGCCAGCAGTTCCGGAGGGGAGGACTACACCTTC
CASSSGGEDYTF
>-|TRBJ1-6|TRBV20-1|TRBD1
TGCAGTGCTAGAGATCACGTCAGGGGGCCCTATAATTCACCCCTCCACTTT
CSARDHVRGPYNSPLHF
>-|TRBJ1-1|TRBV29-1|TRBD1
TGCAGCGTTGAAAAGGGGGCTGCCACTGAAGCTTTCTTT
CSVEKGAATEAFF
>-|TRBJ2-7|TRBV3-1|-
TGTGCCAGCAGCCAAGAGGGGTTCGGGCAGTACTTC
CASSQEGFGQYF
>few|TRBJ2-1|TRBV28|-
TGTGCCAGCAGCGACCTCGGGGGCGAGGTTGAGCAGTTCTTC
CASSDLGGEVEQFF
>few|TRBJ2-7|TRBV3-1|-
TGTGCCAGCAGGGGTGAGAGCTCCTACGAGCAGTACTTC
CASRGESSYEQYF
>-|TRBJ1-5|TRBV27|-
TGTGCCAGCAGTACCCAGGGCAGGGTAGAAGATAGCAATCAGCCCCAGCATTTT
CASSTQGRVEDSNQPQHF
>-|TRBJ2-4|TRBV20-1|-
TGCAGTGCTAGGCCCGGGTCCCTGGGGAACACTCAGTACTTC
CSARPGSLGNTQYF
>-|TRBJ1-2|TRBV5-1|TRBD1
TGCGCCAGCAGCTTCTGGACAGGGGGGGATTGGACCTTC
CASSFWTGGDWTF
>-|TRBJ1-5|TRBV30|-
TGTGCCTGGAGGGCCGGGGGCAGCCATCAGCCCCAGCATTTT
CAWRAGGSHQPQHF
>-|TRBJ2-6|TRBV18|-
TGTGCCAGCTCAACGGCCAGGGCCAACGTCCTGACTTTC
CASSTARANVLTF
>few|TRBJ2-7|TRBV29-1|-
TGCAGCGTTAACGAGGGGCAGGTCTACGAGCAGTACTTC
CSVNEGQVYEQYF
>few|TRBJ2-7|TRBV5-1|-
TGCGCCAGCAGCTTGGTCGGTGGTACGCAGGTGACCTACGAGCAGTACTTC
CASSLVGGTQVTYEQYF
>-|TRBJ1-2|TRBV9|TRBD1
TGTGCCAGCAGCGACGCACCGGACAGGGGAAACTATGGCTACACCTTC
CASSDAPDRGNYGYTF
>-|TRBJ1-2|TRBV6-5|-
TGTGCCAGCAGGAACAACGGACGGCCTAACTATGGCTACACCTTC
CASRNNGRPNYGYTF
>-|TRBJ2-1|TRBV5-1|-
TGCGCCAGCAGCGACGCCGGGCCCCCTTCCAATGAGCAGTTCTTC
CASSDAGPPSNEQFF
>many|TRBJ2-5|TRBV12-3/TRBV12-4|TRBD1
TGTGCCAGCAGTTTAGAAGGGACAGTTGAGGAAGAGACCCAGTACTTC
CASSLEGTVEEETQYF
>few|TRBJ1-4|TRBV12-3/TRBV12-4|-
TGTGCCAGCTCTGGGGGAGAGACAAATGAAAAACTGTTTTTT
CASSGGETNEKLFF
>-|TRBJ1-4|TRBV6-1|-
TGTGCCAGCGCCGGTACATTTGCAAATAATGAAAAACTGTTTTTT
CASAGTFANNEKLFF
>few|TRBJ2-5|TRBV21-1|-
TGTGCCAGCAGCACTAGTAGCTCCGGGGGGGAGACCCAGTACTTC
CASSTSSSGGETQYF
>-|TRBJ2-3|TRBV14|-
TGTGCCAGCAGCCCGGCTGCAGACACAGATACGCAGTATTTT
CASSPAADTDTQYF